This record looks at one T cell receptor beta chain sequence and its context. The target of this receptor is not known. One base away there is no much larger clone; base qualities are not given. Genomic DNA was extracted from sorted cells for sequencing of the TCRbeta CDR3 region. TCRbeta CDR3 regions were sequenced using the immunoSEQ Assay. Held by TCRdb, this immuneACCESS table contains in-frame sequences only and omits some clones. Under half of the omission traces to an unresolved V gene where checked; the cause of the rest is unknown. The sample records under 70,000 clones, under 95% of which are singletons. 0.62% of the sample is in the top ten clones. The CDR3 runs 14 residues from the cysteine to the phenylalanine. The entry retains the CDR3 DNA only, 42 bases that are in frame from base 1. Reading the germline V gene (reference sequence) gives CDR1 SGHNT and CDR2 YYREEE. V is trimmed back by 0 bases and J by 3 bases, and the junction contains 3 bases that no gene match accounts for.

This sample is part of a study of OX40 agonist ivuxolimab in advanced cancers. Notes on the research overall: Ivuxolimab, which targeted the costimulatory receptor OX40 (CD134), was an agonistic, fully human IgG2 monoclonal antibody. Intravenous ivuxolimab was administered to patients every 2 weeks at six dose levels: 0.01, 0.1, 0.3, 1.5, 3 and 10 mg/kg. Among the roughly 50 dose-escalation patients, 19 had hepatocellular carcinoma, 15 melanoma, 9 renal cell carcinoma and 9 head and neck cancer. In the dose-escalation cohort, more than 75% of patients were male, and the mean age was roughly 60 years, with a range of roughly 20 to 80. Patients were allowed to have had prior anti-PD-1, anti-PD-L1 or anti-CTLA-4 therapy, and 30% to 40% of the dose-escalation patients had previously received checkpoint inhibitors. Partial responses occurred in three dose-escalation patients: two with cutaneous melanoma and one with hepatocellular carcinoma. Peripheral TCRbeta sequencing was intended to test whether TCR sequence diversity was altered and clonal T-cell expansion was caused by ivuxolimab. The paper describes the monotherapy dose-escalation part (N = 52 patients) of the phase I trial of ivuxolimab. Paper-wide results and their limitations: At doses of 0.1 to 3.0 mg/kg, clonal expansion of both CD4+ and CD8+ T cells in blood was seen between baseline and week 6. Low levels of normalized T-cell clonal expansion were also seen in some nonresponding patients. The antigen specificity of the peripheral T cells that underwent clonal expansion was not determined. On average, CD8+ T cells showed more expanded clones than CD4+ T cells after ivuxolimab. Partial responders in the 0.1-3.0 mg/kg groups had among the lowest normalized peripheral clonal expansion, especially among CD8+ T cells.

The trial excluded patients who had a history of autoimmune disease or were on systemic immunosuppression. In every dose cohort, peripheral blood was drawn for TCR sequencing at baseline, cycle 4 day 1, and cycle 7 day 1. The samples were taken from a phase I, first-in-human, multicenter, open-label dose-escalation trial of ivuxolimab. Adults with locally advanced or metastatic melanoma, renal cell, hepatocellular, or head and neck squamous cell carcinoma were enrolled in the trial. Before TCR sequencing, CD4+ T cells and CD8+ T cells from peripheral blood were sorted into separate populations. The V gene is TRBV5-4 and the J gene is TRBJ2-7, and TRBD1 matches 7 of the central bases. This receptor was obtained from an adult with an advanced solid tumor such as melanoma, head and neck, liver or kidney cancer. The sequences come from CD4+ or CD8+ T cells sorted from blood, collected in a trial of the OX40 agonist ivuxolimab. DNA sequence: TGTGCCAGCAGCTTGGAAGGGACAGTCTACGAGCAGTACTTC. Protein translation: CASSLEGTVYEQYF.